Shown below are 25 T cell receptor beta chains from a single sample sequenced in a study of cytomegalovirus exposure and HLA in healthy donors. The study ran its PCR with 60 Vbeta and 13 Jbeta primers. Profiled with immunoSEQ multiplex PCR; TCRdb holds only in-frame clones, not every one. The sample lists approximately 190,000 clones; approximately 82% were seen once. Material for sequencing was PBMCs. Every receptor here comes from a woman aged 18-29 years in good health and CMV-seronegative.

V is TRBV28 and J is TRBJ1-4; 8 nucleotides align to TRBD1. Germline CDR1 reads MDHEN; CDR2 reads SYDVKM. J was trimmed by 8 bases and V by 6 bases; bases with no gene match: 5. The CDR3 covers 13 residues. CDR3 DNA: TGTGCCAGCAGGACAGGGGTACAGGAAAAACTGTTTTTT. It codes for CASRTGVQEKLFF.

V and J are TRBV11-3 and TRBJ2-1; possibly TRBD2 for D (6 bases). V lost 5 bases to trimming and J lost 7 bases, with 21 bases between them. Germline CDR1 and CDR2: SGHNT and YENEEA. The CDR3 contains 16 residues. The CDR3 DNA is TGTGCCAGCAGCCCGCGGGACTCGGCAGTTAAGAATGAGCAGTTCTTC. Translated, it gives CASSPRDSAVKNEQFF.

V usage is TRBV6-6 and J usage is TRBJ2-2; unclear D gene. CDR1 is MNHNY and CDR2 is SVGAGI in the germline V gene (reference sequence). This CDR3 region has 12 residues. Trimming removed 2 bases from V and 6 bases from J, with 4 bases in between. CDR3 sequence: CASSYLPGELFF. CDR3 DNA sequence: TGTGCCAGCAGTTACCTCCCCGGGGAGCTGTTTTTT.

The chain links TRBV2 to TRBJ1-1, with 7 bases identical to TRBD1. Germline CDR1 and CDR2: SNHLY and FYNNEI. The CDR3 loop spans 13 amino acids. V was clipped by 2 bases and J by 14 bases; unmatched bases: 11. CDR3 sequence: CASSESGQSQGFF. CDR3 in DNA: TGTGCCAGCAGTGAATCGGGACAGTCCCAGGGGTTCTTT.

The J gene is TRBJ2-2, the V gene TRBV6-5, with unresolved D. Germline V gene sequence: CDR1 MNHEY, CDR2 SVGAGI. This CDR3 has 15 residues. V was trimmed by 6 bases and J by 0 bases, leaving 11 bases between them. CDR3 in amino acids: CASSPLEPNTGELFF. Here the CDR3 DNA reads TGTGCCAGCAGCCCCTTAGAACCGAACACCGGGGAGCTGTTTTTT.

The chain links TRBV5-6 to TRBJ2-7; TRBD2 aligns across 13 bases. The CDR3 consists of 19 residues. J lost 2 bases, V lost 3 bases, and 14 bases had no gene match. Germline CDR1 SGHDT, CDR2 YYEEEE. The CDR3 nucleotides read TGTGCCAGCAGCTCCGTACTAGCGGGAGGGCCCATCGGTACCTACGAGCAGTACTTC. Residues: CASSSVLAGGPIGTYEQYF. The complete variable domain, with remaining parts taken from reference TRBV5-6 and TRBJ2-7, reads DAGVTQSPTHLIKTRGQQVTLRCSPKSGHDTVSWYQQALGQGPQFIFQYYEEEERQRGNFPDRFSGHQFPNYSSELNVNALLLGDSALYLCASSSVLAGGPIGTYEQYFGPGTRLTVT.

This chain joins TRBV6-6 and TRBJ1-2, with a tentative D call TRBD1 (5 bases). Germline CDR1 and CDR2: MNHNY and SVGAGI (reference sequence). The ends were cut back, 2 bases at V and 2 bases at J, with 15 bases in the middle. This CDR3 is built from 16 residues. The CDR3 reads CASSYLPREGNYGYTF. CDR3 coding DNA: TGTGCCAGCAGTTACCTCCCCAGGGAAGGGAACTATGGCTACACCTTC.

The V call is TRBV7-9, the J call TRBJ2-1; no reliable D call. V shed 3 bases and J shed 8 bases, with 5 bases lying between them. Germline assignment: CDR1 SEHNR and CDR2 FQNEAQ (reference sequence). This CDR3 contains 11 residues. DNA for the CDR3: TGTGCCAGCAGCTTCAGTGATGAGCAGTTCTTC. It is translated as CASSFSDEQFF. The whole variable domain, remainder taken from reference TRBV7-9 and TRBJ2-1, is DTGVSQNPRHKITKRGQNVTFRCDPISEHNRLYWYRQTLGQGPEFLTYFQNEAQLEKSRLLSDRFSAERPKGSFSTLEIQRTEQGDSAMYLCASSFSDEQFFGPGTRLTVL.

With regard to this clone: Other DNA sequences in this specimen translate into the identical CDR3. The CDR3: CASSLSGAYEQYF. The DNA for the CDR3 is TGTGCCAGCAGTTTATCGGGGGCCTACGAGCAGTACTTC. The rearrangement links TRBV27 to TRBJ2-5, with D possibly being TRBD1 or TRBD2 (5 bases each). Judging by the DNA end, TRBJ2-7 fits better; the J call may be wrong. There are 13 residues in the CDR3. Germline CDR1 is MNHEY and CDR2 is SMNVEV (reference sequence).

This clone was detected only once. The gene calls are TRBV7-2 and TRBJ1-5; tentatively, D is TRBD1 (5 bases). Germline V gene data show CDR1 as SGHTA and CDR2 as FQGNSA. The CDR3 totals 13 residues. V lost 3 bases to trimming and J lost 4 bases, with 7 bases between them. The CDR3 DNA reads TGTGCCAGCAGCTTCAGGGTTAATCAGCCCCAGCATTTT. Its protein is CASSFRVNQPQHF.

This clone was recorded a few times. The chain uses TRBV14 and TRBJ1-1, with D possibly TRBD1 on 6 matching bases. CDR1 and CDR2 from the germline V gene are SGHDN and FVKESK. V was cut by 6 bases and J by 1 base, with 15 bases left in between. This CDR3 spans 15 amino acids. The CDR3 nucleotides are TGTGCCAGCAGTAAGGGGACAACTCCGAACACTGAAGCTTTCTTT. Encoded protein: CASSKGTTPNTEAFF.

This clone was found a few times. J is TRBJ1-2 and V is TRBV11-3; 8 bases line up with TRBD1. The CDR3 has 15 residues. CDR1 and CDR2 from the germline V gene are SGHNT and YENEEA. J gave up 8 bases and V 5 bases, and 13 bases lay outside the gene matches. CDR3 nucleotides: TGTGCCAGCAGCGCTGGGACAGGCCGACCAGAGGGCTACACCTTC. This sequence encodes CASSAGTGRPEGYTF. Complete variable domain (other parts from reference TRBV11-3 and TRBJ1-2): EAGVVQSPRYKIIEKKQPVAFWCNPISGHNTLYWYLQNLGQGPELLIRYENEEAVDDSQLPKDRFSAERLKGVDSTLKIQPAELGDSAVYLCASSAGTGRPEGYTFGSGTRLTVV.

The chain has TRBV4-2 and TRBJ2-7; D not resolved. V lost 0 bases and J 7 bases, leaving 4 bases between the germline ends. This CDR3 is built from 11 residues. Germline-derived CDR1 and CDR2 are LGHNA and YNFKEQ. The DNA of the CDR3 is TGTGCCAGCAGCCAAGACAAAGAGCAGTACTTC. This codes for CASSQDKEQYF.

This clone was seen a handful of times. In DNA form, the CDR3 reads TGTGCCTGGTACCGGGACAGAATGAACACTGAAGCTTTCTTT. It yields the protein CAWYRDRMNTEAFF. This chain links TRBV30 with TRBJ1-1, with 7 bases matching TRBD1. The CDR3 runs to 14 residues. Germline V gene data show CDR1 as GTSNPN and CDR2 as SVGIG (reference sequence). V dropped 5 bases and J dropped 0; count of bases not matched to a gene: 6.

The chain recombines TRBV23-1 with TRBJ2-5; D gene ambiguous. Gene TRBJ2-7 matches the end of the DNA better, so the J call may be wrong. TRBV23-1 carries the ORF label, with uncertain function. The CDR3 is 15 residues long. The CDR3 nucleotides are TGCGCCAGCAGCCGCCGAGACACATCTTCTTGCGAGCAGTACTTC. Protein product: CASSRRDTSSCEQYF.

This chain connects TRBV12-5 to TRBJ2-5, with D perhaps TRBD2 (5 bases). The CDR3 consists of 14 residues. Per germline, CDR1 LGHNT and CDR2 FRNRAP. V lost 2 bases, J lost 0 bases, and 7 bases lay in between. The DNA for the CDR3 is TGTGCTAGTGGTTTGACGGGGAACCAAGAGACCCAGTACTTC. As protein: CASGLTGNQETQYF.

The CDR3 region is CASSLTGNTGELFF. The CDR3 region has the DNA TGTGCCAGCAGCTTGACAGGCAACACCGGGGAGCTGTTTTTT. The chain recombines TRBV7-2 with TRBJ2-2; D perhaps matches TRBD1 (6 bases). Germline CDR1 SGHTA, CDR2 FQGNSA. Trimming removed 3 bases from V and 2 bases from J, with 7 bases in between. The length of the CDR3 is 14 residues.

DNA of the CDR3: TGCGCCAGCAGCTTTGACAGCTCCCCCTCGGGCTACACCTTC. Protein sequence: CASSFDSSPSGYTF. J is TRBJ1-2 and V is TRBV5-1; possible D gene TRBD1, 5 bases. The CDR3 spans 14 residues. Between the trimmed V and J ends, which lost 2 bases and 8 bases, there was a span of 16 bases. Looked up from germline, CDR1 is SGHRS and CDR2 is YFSETQ.

The V and J genes are TRBV4-2 and TRBJ2-1, with a weak D call TRBD2 (5 bases). This CDR3 has 18 residues. Germline loops: CDR1 LGHNA, CDR2 YNFKEQ. V gave up 0 bases and J gave up 6 bases, with 21 bases separating them. The chain's CDR3 is CASSQDTALTGYSNEQFF. CDR3 bases: TGTGCCAGCAGCCAAGATACGGCATTAACGGGATACTCCAATGAGCAGTTCTTC.

The chain links TRBV6-1 to TRBJ1-1, with D perhaps matching TRBD1 (5 bases). The CDR3 consists of 13 residues. V was pared by 6 bases and J by 1 base, with 9 bases between. From germline, CDR1 is MNHNS and CDR2 SASEGT. The CDR3 region is CASRWTTNTEAFF. CDR3 bases: TGTGCCAGCAGATGGACAACGAACACTGAAGCTTTCTTT.

The chain combines TRBV11-2 with TRBJ2-1; 14 nucleotides align to TRBD2. Germline V gene sequence: CDR1 SGHAT, CDR2 FQNNGV. J gave up 9 bases and V 4 bases, and 8 bases lay outside the gene matches. This CDR3 has 16 residues. For the CDR3, the DNA is TGTGCCAGCAGCTCCCCGGGACTAGCGGGAGATAGTGAGCAGTTCTTC. Amino acid sequence: CASSSPGLAGDSEQFF.

This chain links TRBV5-1 with TRBJ1-2, with a tentative D call TRBD1 (6 bases). This CDR3 is 14 amino acids long. V shed 2 bases and J shed 4 bases, with 12 bases lying between them. Germline CDR1 SGHRS, CDR2 YFSETQ. CDR3 bases: TGCGCCAGCAGCTTCGGACAGTCCTTCTATGGCTACACCTTC. Protein: CASSFGQSFYGYTF. Looking up the rest from reference TRBV5-1 and TRBJ1-2 gives the full variable domain: KAGVTQTPRYLIKTRGQQVTLSCSPISGHRSVSWYQQTPGQGLQFLFEYFSETQRNKGNFPGRFSGRQFSNSRSEMNVSTLELGDSALYLCASSFGQSFYGYTFGSGTRLTVV.

The chain carries TRBV7-6 and TRBJ1-3; the match to TRBD1 covers 10 bases. This CDR3 is built from 15 residues. The V gene end was trimmed by 3 bases and the J gene end by 2 bases; junction bases not matched to a gene: 1. Germline CDR1 and CDR2: SGHVS and FNYEAQ. The CDR3 DNA is TGTGCCAGCAGCTTGGGACAGGGGCCTGGAAACACCATATATTTT. Amino acids: CASSLGQGPGNTIYF.

J is TRBJ2-3 and V is TRBV2, with D possibly being TRBD2 (5 bases). CDR3 size: 15 residues. Germline V gives CDR1 SNHLY, CDR2 FYNNEI. Trimming cost V 4 bases and J 4 bases, with 15 bases left between them. CDR3 in DNA: TGTGCCAGCAGTGTAGCCAGGCGGGCGTCAGATACGCAGTATTTT. Residues: CASSVARRASDTQYF.

The V gene is TRBV27, the J gene TRBJ1-5; D gene unclear. Germline loops: CDR1 MNHEY, CDR2 SMNVEV (reference sequence). The CDR3 length is 13 residues. Trimming took off 8 bases at V and 5 bases at J, with 13 bases between the two ends. The CDR3 region is CASREGWDQPQHF. CDR3 bases: TGTGCCAGCCGCGAGGGTTGGGATCAGCCCCAGCATTTT.